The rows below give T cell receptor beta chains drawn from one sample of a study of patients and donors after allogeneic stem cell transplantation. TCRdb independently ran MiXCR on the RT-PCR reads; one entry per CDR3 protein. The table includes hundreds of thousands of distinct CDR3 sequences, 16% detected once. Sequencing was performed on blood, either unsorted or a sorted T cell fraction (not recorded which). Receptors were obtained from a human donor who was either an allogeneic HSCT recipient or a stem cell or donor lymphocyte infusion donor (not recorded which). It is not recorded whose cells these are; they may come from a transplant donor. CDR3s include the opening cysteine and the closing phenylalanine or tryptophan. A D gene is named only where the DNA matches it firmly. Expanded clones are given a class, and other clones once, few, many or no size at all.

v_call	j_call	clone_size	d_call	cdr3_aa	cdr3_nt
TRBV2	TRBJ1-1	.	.	CASRRKLNTEAFF	TGTGCCAGCAGGAGAAAATTGAACACTGAAGCTTTCTTT
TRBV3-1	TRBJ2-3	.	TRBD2	CASSQLAGGRTDTQYF	TGTGCCAGCAGCCAGCTAGCGGGGGGACGGACAGATACGCAGTATTTT
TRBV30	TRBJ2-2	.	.	CAWSPRTVGELFF	TGTGCCTGGAGTCCCCGGACGGTCGGGGAGCTGTTTTTT
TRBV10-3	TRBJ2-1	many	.	CAISEMAGKGGEQFF	TGTGCCATCAGTGAAATGGCGGGAAAGGGGGGTGAGCAGTTCTTC
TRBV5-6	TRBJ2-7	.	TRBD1	CASSKIQGADYEQYF	TGTGCCAGCAGCAAGATACAGGGGGCAGACTACGAGCAGTACTTC
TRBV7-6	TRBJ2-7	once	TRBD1	CASSIEQTGLSEQYF	TGTGCCAGCAGCATCGAACAGACAGGGTTGAGCGAGCAGTACTTC
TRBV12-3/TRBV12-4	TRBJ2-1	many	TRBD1	CASSPRTGGMSSYNEQFF	TGTGCCAGCAGTCCAAGGACAGGGGGAATGAGCTCCTACAATGAGCAGTTCTTC
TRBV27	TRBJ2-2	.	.	CASSPAGRSRSTGELFF	TGTGCCAGCAGTCCGGCGGGGCGGAGTAGGTCCACCGGGGAGCTGTTTTTT
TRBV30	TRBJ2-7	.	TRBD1	CAWSGGQGGSYLSYEQYF	TGTGCCTGGAGCGGCGGACAGGGGGGTTCCTATCTCTCCTACGAGCAGTACTTC
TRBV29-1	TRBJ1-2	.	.	CSVERGVGSGYTF	TGCAGCGTTGAAAGGGGGGTGGGGAGCGGCTACACCTTC
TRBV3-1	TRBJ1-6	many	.	CASSPGVKTLHF	TGTGCCAGCAGTCCGGGTGTGAAGACCCTCCACTTT
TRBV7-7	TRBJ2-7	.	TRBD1	CASSLGDRVSYEQYF	TGTGCCAGCAGCTTAGGGGACAGGGTCTCCTACGAGCAGTACTTC
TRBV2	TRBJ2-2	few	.	CATWGIVGELFF	TGTGCCACCTGGGGGATTGTTGGGGAGCTGTTTTTT
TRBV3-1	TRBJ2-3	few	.	CASSQEGDVDTQYF	TGTGCCAGCAGCCAAGAGGGAGACGTAGATACGCAGTATTTT
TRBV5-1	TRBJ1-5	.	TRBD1	CASSPGTGANGNQPQHF	TGCGCCAGCAGCCCCGGGACAGGGGCCAACGGGAATCAGCCCCAGCATTTT
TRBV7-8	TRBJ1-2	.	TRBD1	CASSPRTGIKYGYTF	TGTGCCAGCAGCCCCAGGACAGGGATAAAATATGGCTACACCTTC
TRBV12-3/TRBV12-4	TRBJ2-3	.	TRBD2	CASSLGTSGSGSDTQYF	TGTGCCAGCAGTTTGGGGACTAGCGGGAGTGGTTCAGATACGCAGTATTTT
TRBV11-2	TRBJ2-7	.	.	CASSYSRQAPYEQYF	TGTGCCAGCAGCTACTCGCGACAGGCCCCCTACGAGCAGTACTTC
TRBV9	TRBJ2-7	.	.	CASSDRDSTYEQYF	TGTGCCAGCAGCGACCGGGACTCTACCTACGAGCAGTACTTC
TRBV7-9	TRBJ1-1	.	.	CASSFRYGLNTEAFF	TGTGCCAGCAGCTTTAGGTACGGATTAAACACTGAAGCTTTCTTT
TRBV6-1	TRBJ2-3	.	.	CASRNGITTDTQYF	TGTGCCAGCAGAAACGGAATAACCACAGATACGCAGTATTTT
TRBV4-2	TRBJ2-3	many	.	CASSQVVAGGADTQYF	TGTGCCAGCAGCCAAGTCGTGGCCGGTGGGGCAGATACGCAGTATTTT
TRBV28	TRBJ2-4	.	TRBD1	CASSTPTGGNIQYF	TGTGCCAGCAGTACCCCGACAGGGGGGAACATTCAGTACTTC
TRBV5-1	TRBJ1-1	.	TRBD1	CASSLGDRGLRSTEAFF	TGCGCCAGCAGCTTGGGGGACAGGGGATTGAGGAGCACTGAAGCTTTCTTT
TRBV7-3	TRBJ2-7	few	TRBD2	CASSSLAGGLEQYF	TGTGCCAGCAGCTCCCTAGCGGGAGGGCTTGAGCAGTACTTC
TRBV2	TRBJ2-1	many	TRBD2	CARGLAVTYNEQFF	TGTGCCAGGGGACTAGCTGTAACCTACAATGAGCAGTTCTTC
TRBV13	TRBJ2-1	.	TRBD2	CASSLLGLGYNEQLF	TGTGCCAGCAGCTTACTGGGACTAGGCTACAATGAGCAGCTCTTC
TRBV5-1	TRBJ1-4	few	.	CASSLEGTANEKLFF	TGCGCCAGCAGCTTGGAGGGGACCGCTAATGAAAAACTGTTTTTT
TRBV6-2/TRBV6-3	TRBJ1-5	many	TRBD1	CASSWSGGGQPQHF	TGTGCCAGCAGTTGGTCAGGGGGGGGTCAGCCCCAGCATTTT
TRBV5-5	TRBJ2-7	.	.	CASSREGVYEQYF	TGTGCCAGCAGCAGAGAGGGTGTCTACGAGCAGTACTTC
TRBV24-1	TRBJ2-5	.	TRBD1	CATSGLPGQGQETQYF	TGTGCCACCAGTGGCCTACCGGGACAGGGCCAAGAGACCCAGTACTTC
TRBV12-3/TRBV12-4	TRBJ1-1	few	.	CASSLIRLTNTEAFF	TGTGCCAGCAGTTTAATTCGTCTGACTAACACTGAAGCTTTCTTT
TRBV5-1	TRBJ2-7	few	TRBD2	CASSFGLGTIEQYF	TGCGCCAGCAGCTTCGGCCTGGGGACTATCGAGCAGTACTTC
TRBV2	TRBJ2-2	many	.	CASSERAPNTGELFF	TGTGCCAGCAGTGAAAGGGCGCCGAACACCGGGGAGCTGTTTTTT
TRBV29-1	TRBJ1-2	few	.	CSVTTGNGGYTF	TGCAGCGTTACCACAGGGAACGGTGGCTACACCTTC
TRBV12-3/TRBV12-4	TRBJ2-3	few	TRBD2	CASSFTREGSKGTDTQYF	TGTGCCAGCAGTTTTACGCGGGAGGGCTCTAAAGGTACAGATACGCAGTATTTT